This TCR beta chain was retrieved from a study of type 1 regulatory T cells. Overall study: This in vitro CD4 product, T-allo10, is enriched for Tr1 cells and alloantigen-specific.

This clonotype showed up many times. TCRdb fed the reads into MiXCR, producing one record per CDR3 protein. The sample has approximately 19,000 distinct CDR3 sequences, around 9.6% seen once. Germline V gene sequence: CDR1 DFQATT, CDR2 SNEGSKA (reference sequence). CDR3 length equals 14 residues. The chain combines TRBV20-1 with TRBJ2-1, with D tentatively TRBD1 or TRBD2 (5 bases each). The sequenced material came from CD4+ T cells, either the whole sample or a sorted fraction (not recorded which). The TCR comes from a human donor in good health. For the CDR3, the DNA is TGCAGCCCTGGGGACGGAAGCTCCTACAATGAGCAGTTCTTC. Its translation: CSPGDGSSYNEQFF.